Following are 25 T cell receptor beta chains from one sample sequenced in a study of shared clonotypes between healthy human individuals. The method was immunoSEQ multiplex PCR; TCRdb's version includes in-frame clones alone and lacks a portion of them. The data contain roughly 2.4 million clones, roughly 95% of them singletons. Source material: naive CD4+ T cells sorted from blood. Subset of the sample: CD45RA+ positively selected. Every receptor here comes from a man between 18 and 29 years old in good health.

This clone was detected only once. The chain is built from TRBV2 and TRBJ2-2; either TRBD1 or TRBD2 may fit D (5 bases each). Trimming removed 11 bases from V and 0 bases from J, with 13 bases in between. Germline V lookup: CDR1 SNHLY, CDR2 FYNNEI. The CDR3 has 14 amino acids. The CDR3: CAGTGGPNTGELFF. The CDR3 coding sequence is TGTGCCGGCACAGGAGGACCGAACACCGGGGAGCTGTTTTTT.

The chain couples TRBV7-8 to TRBJ2-1, with a weak D call TRBD2 (6 bases). The CDR3 loop spans 15 amino acids. The germline gives CDR1 SGHVS, CDR2 FQNEAQ. Trimming shortened V by 2 bases and J by 7 bases, and 15 bases separated the two germline ends. The CDR3 DNA sequence: TGTGCCAGCAGCTTACCGGGAGCAATCAGAAATGAGCAGTTCTTC. Translated: CASSLPGAIRNEQFF.

This chain links TRBV7-8 with TRBJ2-3; the D gene is possibly TRBD2 (5 bases). This CDR3 contains 16 residues. The germline V and J ends were trimmed by 1 base and 2 bases, with 13 bases remaining between them. Germline V gene sequence: CDR1 SGHVS, CDR2 FQNEAQ. CDR3 DNA: TGTGCCAGCAGCTTAGTTTACGGGGTCCCCACAGATACGCAGTATTTT. It encodes CASSLVYGVPTDTQYF.

CDR3 sequence (DNA): TGTGCCAGTAGTCCGTCCCGGGACAGGGGGCGAAATGAGCAGTTCTTC. As protein: CASSPSRDRGRNEQFF. The V call is TRBV19, the J call TRBJ2-1, with TRBD1 matching 12 bases. Germline V gene data show CDR1 as LNHDA and CDR2 as SQIVND (reference sequence). The CDR3 totals 16 residues. The trim removed 5 bases at V and 7 bases at J, leaving 9 bases unmatched.

V is TRBV9 and J is TRBJ2-5, with 8 nucleotides matching TRBD2. CDR1 SGDLS and CDR2 YYNGEE come from the germline V gene. The J segment lost 4 bases and the V segment lost 5 bases, leaving 7 bases of the junction unmatched. This CDR3 region has 14 residues. CDR3 sequence reads: CASSLSGGPETQYF. The CDR3, as DNA: TGTGCCAGCAGTTTAAGCGGGGGCCCAGAGACCCAGTACTTC.

The chain couples TRBV4-1 to TRBJ2-1, with a weak D call TRBD2 (5 bases). This CDR3 spans 15 amino acids. Germline CDR1 MGHRA, CDR2 YSYEKL. V gave up 3 bases and J gave up 4 bases, with 13 bases separating them. CDR3 DNA: TGCGCCAGCAGCCAGGGGAACCGACTATACAATGAGCAGTTCTTC. This codes for CASSQGNRLYNEQFF.

This clone was detected once. The CDR3 bases are TGTGCCAGCTCACCTTCATCATTGGGATGGACTAATTCACCCCTCCACTTT. Residues: CASSPSSLGWTNSPLHF. The V gene is TRBV18, the J gene TRBJ1-6, with unresolved D. Germline V gene lookup returns CDR1 KGHSH and CDR2 LQKENI. The germline V and J ends were trimmed by 3 bases and 6 bases, with 18 bases remaining between them. The length of the CDR3 is 17 residues.

This clone came up once. The gene calls are TRBV18 and TRBJ2-7, with 8 bases identical to TRBD1. The CDR3 length is 14 residues. V trimming: 6 bases; J trimming: 2 bases; junction bases outside the gene matches: 6. Germline V gene lookup returns CDR1 KGHSH and CDR2 LQKENI. The CDR3 nucleotides read TGTGCCAGCTCGCTCGCAGGGGGCCCCTACGAGCAGTACTTC. Protein product: CASSLAGGPYEQYF.

The chain recombines TRBV28 with TRBJ1-4; D may be TRBD1 (5 bases). The length of the CDR3 is 15 residues. Trimming removed 5 bases from V and 0 bases from J, with 10 bases in between. The V gene's germline CDR1 is MDHEN and CDR2 SYDVKM. CDR3 protein: CASSRGRATNEKLFF. The CDR3 DNA is TGTGCCAGCAGTAGGGGACGGGCAACTAATGAAAAACTGTTTTTT.

Of note for this clone: Other DNA sequences from this sample encode an identical CDR3 as well. The chain recombines TRBV20-1 with TRBJ2-1; no clear D gene. This CDR3 has 10 amino acids. Trimming left V 5 bases short and J 9 bases short, with 8 bases between. The germline CDR1 and CDR2 sequences are DFQATT and SNEGSKA (reference sequence). The CDR3 DNA sequence: TGCAGTGCTGGCCTAGGTGAGCAGTTCTTC. Translating gives CSAGLGEQFF.

The gene calls are TRBV6-4 and TRBJ1-1; D gene unclear. The CDR3 contains 14 residues. Trimming shortened V by 2 bases and J by 0 bases, and 7 bases separated the two germline ends. In germline, CDR1 is MRHNA, CDR2 SNTAGT. The CDR3 coding sequence is TGTGCCAGCAGTGACGGAGACATGAACACTGAAGCTTTCTTT. This sequence encodes CASSDGDMNTEAFF.

This chain connects TRBV6-1 to TRBJ1-3; TRBD1 aligns across 7 bases. V gave up 7 bases and J gave up 2 bases; unmatched junction bases: 8. This CDR3 has 15 amino acids. From germline, CDR1 is MNHNS and CDR2 SASEGT. In nucleotides, the CDR3 is TGTGCCAGCACTTCAGGAGGGGGCACTGGAAACACCATATATTTT. It codes for CASTSGGGTGNTIYF.

The rearrangement links TRBV5-1 to TRBJ2-2, with a possible D match to TRBD1 (7 bases). The CDR3 loop spans 14 amino acids. The germline gives CDR1 SGHRS, CDR2 YFSETQ. Trimming took off 4 bases at V and 5 bases at J, with 12 bases between the two ends. CDR3 in DNA: TGCGCCAGCAGCCCAGGGGGGAAGACCGGGGAGCTGTTTTTT. Translated: CASSPGGKTGELFF.

The rearrangement links TRBV25-1 to TRBJ2-1; TRBD2 matches 10 bases. With V trimmed by 5 bases and J by 4 bases, 8 bases remained unmatched. CDR3 length: 16 amino acids. Germline CDR1 reads MGHDK; CDR2 reads SYGVNS. The DNA for the CDR3 is TGTGCCAGCAGTCCATCAACTAGCGGGGAGTACAATGAGCAGTTCTTC. Its translation: CASSPSTSGEYNEQFF.

This clone was seen once. The J gene is TRBJ1-4, the V gene TRBV5-8, with 7 bases identical to TRBD1. The CDR3 length is 14 residues. The germline gives CDR1 SGHTS, CDR2 YDEGEE. V lost 5 bases, J lost 8 bases, and 9 bases stayed unmatched. This CDR3 reads CASSVTGNWEKLFF. The CDR3 nucleotides are TGTGCCAGCAGTGTGACAGGGAATTGGGAAAAACTGTTTTTT.

Here the CDR3 reads CASSVPGQGDTGELFF. The CDR3 DNA follows: TGTGCCAGCAGTGTGCCGGGACAGGGCGACACCGGGGAGCTGTTTTTT. The chain is built from TRBV2 and TRBJ2-2, with 9 bases that match TRBD1. In germline, CDR1 is SNHLY, CDR2 FYNNEI. Trimming cost V 4 bases and J 3 bases; bases outside gene matches: 6. The CDR3 is 16 amino acids.

The chain has TRBV4-1 and TRBJ2-3, with D perhaps TRBD2 (6 bases). The V and J ends lost 4 bases and 5 bases respectively, with 16 bases between them. Germline lookup yields CDR1 MGHRA and CDR2 YSYEKL. This CDR3 is 15 amino acids long. The CDR3 DNA is TGCGCCAGCAGCCGCAGCATTCCGGGACTAGATACGCAGTATTTT. Translation gives CASSRSIPGLDTQYF.

The chain recombines TRBV6-6 with TRBJ1-1, with 9 bases that match TRBD1. V lost 2 bases, J lost 1 base, and 5 bases stayed unmatched. Per germline, CDR1 MNHNY and CDR2 SVGAGI (reference sequence). The CDR3 spans 16 residues. CDR3 coding DNA: TGTGCCAGCAGTTACCAGACAGGGGGGAAGAACACTGAAGCTTTCTTT. Translation gives CASSYQTGGKNTEAFF.

The chain has TRBV5-1 and TRBJ2-3, with 7 bases matching TRBD1. The V gene's germline CDR1 is SGHRS and CDR2 YFSETQ. V gave up 0 bases and J gave up 4 bases; unmatched junction bases: 5. This CDR3 has 15 amino acids. The CDR3 region is CASSLGSGTADTQYF. As DNA, the CDR3 is TGCGCCAGCAGCTTGGGGTCCGGGACAGCAGATACGCAGTATTTT.

CDR3 residues: CATSGRPNTEAFF. The CDR3 DNA reads as TGTGCCACCTCGGGACGGCCGAACACTGAAGCTTTCTTT. The chain is built from TRBV5-4 and TRBJ1-1; a possible D gene is TRBD1 (5 bases). CDR1 is SGHNT and CDR2 is YYREEE in the germline V gene (reference sequence). V lost 9 bases to trimming and J lost 1 base, with 13 bases between them. The CDR3 loop spans 13 amino acids.

This clone has a single count. V gene TRBV10-3 combines with J gene TRBJ2-3, with 7 nucleotides matching TRBD2. This CDR3 region has 13 residues. V dropped 6 bases and J dropped 5; count of bases not matched to a gene: 5. Germline loops: CDR1 ENHRY, CDR2 SYGVKD. This chain's CDR3 is CAIRAGEEDTQYF. The CDR3 bases are TGTGCCATCAGGGCGGGAGAGGAAGATACGCAGTATTTT.

Worth noting for this clone: The same CDR3 also results from other DNA sequences found in this sample. This rearrangement joins TRBV7-2 to TRBJ1-2; weak D call: TRBD1 (6 bases). The V end was cut by 1 base, the J end by 8 bases, with 11 bases between. Germline CDR1 and CDR2: SGHTA and FQGNSA. The length of the CDR3 is 13 residues. CDR3 sequence reads: CASSLDRVGGYTF. The CDR3 DNA follows: TGTGCCAGCAGCTTAGACAGGGTGGGAGGCTACACCTTC.

The chain is built from TRBV29-1 and TRBJ2-5, with D possibly TRBD1 on 8 matching bases. In germline, CDR1 is SQVTM, CDR2 ANQGSEA. The CDR3 runs to 13 residues. Trimming took off 7 bases at V and 2 bases at J, with 14 bases between the two ends. This CDR3 is CSANRGGQETQYF. The CDR3 DNA sequence: TGCAGCGCCAACAGGGGGGGGCAAGAGACCCAGTACTTC.

The chain couples TRBV27 to TRBJ1-5; 7 bases fit TRBD1. Germline values: CDR1 MNHEY, CDR2 SMNVEV (reference sequence). V lost 8 bases to trimming and J lost 4 bases; unmatched junction nucleotides: 11. The CDR3 sequence is 15 residues long. The CDR3 loop reads CASCAQGQGNQPQHF. CDR3 sequence (DNA): TGTGCCAGCTGTGCACAGGGGCAAGGGAATCAGCCCCAGCATTTT.

This clone was picked up one time. This rearrangement joins TRBV6-5 to TRBJ2-7, with TRBD2 matching 9 bases. Germline V gene data show CDR1 as MNHEY and CDR2 as SVGAGI. The trim removed 11 bases at V and 5 bases at J, leaving 13 bases unmatched. The CDR3 covers 14 residues. The CDR3 loop is CASTPGTSSHEQYF. CDR3 in DNA: TGTGCCTCTACCCCCGGGACTAGCAGCCACGAGCAGTACTTC.